This T cell receptor (beta chain) was sequenced for a study of T cell responses to AZD1222 COVID-19 vaccine. In the case of this clone: Antigen unknown.

The study, taken as a whole, reports: The reported proportion of spike-specific TCRs targeting unmutated variant regions was nearly half.

Repertoires were generated with immunoSEQ multiplex PCR, while TCRdb's copy carries only in-frame clones and drops some. The sample lists about 120,000 clones; around 90% were seen once. Germline V gene sequence: CDR1 LGHNA, CDR2 YNFKEQ. Trimming stripped 6 bases from V and 3 bases from J, with 20 bases between. The CDR3 spans 16 residues. The receptor's source is an adult who received the AZD1222 COVID-19 vaccine. Here the sequenced sample was peripheral blood, taken 28 days after the second AZD1222 dose. The chain combines TRBV4-2 with TRBJ1-1; the D gene is possibly TRBD1 (6 bases). The CDR3 DNA reads TGTGCCAGCAGTCACCTTCCGGGACAAAGGGACACTGAAGCTTTCTTT. Translation gives CASSHLPGQRDTEAFF.